A selection of T cell receptor beta chains follows, all from one sample in a study of CD8+ T cells in alopecia areata. Sequencing was performed with immunoSEQ multiplex PCR; in TCRdb, only in-frame clones are kept and a portion is missing. The sample has thousands of clones, about 64% seen once; the top ten hold about 8.6%. Source: skin, taken between weeks 30 and 35, from a patient treated with tofacitinib. The receptors derive from a human donor with alopecia areata. Each CDR3 is given with its conserved first and last residue. The D gene is left open where the match is weak. The listing skips clone size in some rows; elsewhere it reads once, few, many or a size class.

clone size	D gene	J gene	V gene	CDR3 protein	CDR3 DNA
NA	TRBD1	TRBJ1-2	TRBV5-1	CASSVELTGGNYGYTF	TGCGCCAGCAGCGTGGAACTTACAGGGGGCAACTATGGCTACACCTTC
few	NA	TRBJ1-1	TRBV6-1	CASREQGGITEAFF	TGTGCCAGCAGAGAACAAGGGGGGATCACTGAAGCTTTCTTT
NA	TRBD1	TRBJ2-2	TRBV7-9	CASSDLRGTGADGELFF	TGTGCCAGCAGCGACCTCCGGGGGACAGGGGCGGACGGGGAGCTGTTTTTT
NA	NA	TRBJ1-1	TRBV27	CASSPPRGVTEAFF	TGTGCCAGCAGCCCGCCTCGAGGAGTCACTGAAGCTTTCTTT
once	NA	TRBJ2-6	TRBV4-1	CASSQVDMGFSGANVLTF	TGCGCCAGCAGCCAAGTTGATATGGGGTTCTCTGGGGCCAACGTCCTGACTTTC
NA	NA	TRBJ2-1	TRBV29-1	CSAIQGRNEQFF	TGCAGCGCGATACAGGGCAGGAATGAGCAGTTCTTC
large	TRBD1	TRBJ2-3	TRBV4-1	CASSQERTKGAHGTQYF	TGCGCCAGCAGCCAAGAAAGGACCAAGGGGGCGCATGGTACGCAGTATTTT
NA	TRBD2	TRBJ2-1	TRBV5-1	CASSLGGRAYNEQFF	TGCGCCAGCAGCTTGGGAGGGAGGGCCTACAATGAGCAGTTCTTC
NA	NA	TRBJ2-1	TRBV11-2	CASSLTNSAGEQFF	TGTGCCAGCAGCTTAACAAACTCTGCGGGGGAGCAGTTCTTC
once	TRBD2	TRBJ2-1	TRBV5-1	CASSPFGGREATYNEQFF	TGCGCCAGCAGCCCCTTTGGGGGGCGGGAGGCCACCTACAATGAGCAGTTCTTC
NA	NA	TRBJ1-1	TRBV4-1	CASSQGGAGGTEAFF	TGCGCCAGCAGCCAAGGAGGAGCGGGGGGCACTGAAGCTTTCTTT
NA	TRBD2	TRBJ2-7	TRBV11-1	CASSSTSGSGYEQYF	TGTGCCAGCAGCTCGACTAGCGGGAGCGGCTACGAGCAGTACTTC
few	TRBD1	TRBJ2-2	TRBV5-1	CASSFQPGQTLNTGELFF	TGCGCCAGCAGCTTTCAACCGGGACAGACCTTGAACACCGGGGAGCTGTTTTTT
NA	TRBD2	TRBJ2-2	TRBV5-5	CASSGGTSANTGELF	TGTGCCAGCAGCGGAGGGACTAGCGCGAACACCGGGGAGCTGTTT
few	NA	TRBJ2-2	TRBV9	CASSVWAANTGELFF	TGTGCCAGCAGCGTATGGGCAGCGAACACCGGGGAGCTGTTTTTT
once	NA	TRBJ1-1	TRBV5-6	CASSSVMGIEAFF	TGTGCCAGCAGCTCCGTAATGGGGATTGAAGCTTTCTTT